This is a list of T cell receptor beta chains from one sample in a study of T cells in localized non-small cell lung cancer. The data were produced by immunoSEQ multiplex PCR, yet TCRdb's version contains in-frame clones alone and is incomplete. Among around 67,000 clones, under 90% were seen once, and the ten largest hold over 1.5%. The source material was peripheral blood, sampled before any cancer treatment. The source of these receptors is a woman aged 40-75 years with stage I lung adenocarcinoma. Both conserved end residues are part of each CDR3. The D gene is left open where the match is weak. Clone sizes are given selectively: once, few, many, or a class where the clone is expanded.

>.|.|TRBJ1-6|TRBV19
CASSIQGGNSPLHF
TGTGCCAGTAGTATACAGGGCGGCAATTCACCCCTCCACTTT
>TRBD1|.|TRBJ2-4|TRBV19
CASKGQPERINIQYF
TGTGCCAGTAAGGGACAGCCCGAGCGTATAAACATTCAGTACTTC
>.|.|TRBJ2-7|TRBV6-6
CASSRIRDYEQYF
TGTGCCAGCAGCCGCATCAGGGATTACGAGCAGTACTTC
>.|.|TRBJ1-1|TRBV7-2
CASTFSVVNTEAFF
TGTGCCAGCACTTTTTCGGTCGTGAACACTGAAGCTTTCTTT
>TRBD2|.|TRBJ2-1|TRBV4-3
CASSQRLAGGSPSSYNEQFF
TGCGCCAGCAGCCAACGACTAGCGGGAGGGTCGCCTAGCTCCTACAATGAGCAGTTCTTC
>.|.|TRBJ1-2|TRBV27
CASGGRNYGYTF
TGTGCCAGCGGAGGGAGGAACTATGGCTACACCTTC
>TRBD1|.|TRBJ1-5|TRBV7-2
CASSFGQGGQPQHF
TGTGCCAGCAGCTTTGGACAGGGTGGTCAGCCCCAGCATTTT
>TRBD1|.|TRBJ2-1|TRBV29-1
CSVSGGPQFF
TGCAGCGTCTCAGGGGGTCCGCAGTTCTTC
>TRBD1|.|TRBJ1-2|TRBV5-6
CASSGGTANHKYGYTF
TGTGCCAGCAGCGGCGGGACAGCAAACCACAAGTATGGCTACACCTTC
>.|.|TRBJ1-1|TRBV18
CASSPQKKGLAEAFF
TGTGCCAGCTCACCCCAGAAGAAGGGCCTCGCTGAAGCTTTCTTT
>TRBD1|.|TRBJ1-1|TRBV2
CASSEAQGAIAEAFF
TGTGCCAGCAGTGAAGCGCAGGGGGCAATAGCTGAAGCTTTCTTT
>.|.|TRBJ1-2|TRBV29-1
CSVAGQHYGYTF
TGCAGCGTTGCGGGGCAGCACTATGGCTACACCTTC
>TRBD1|.|TRBJ1-1|TRBV2
CASSLDRGSGEAFF
TGTGCCAGCAGCTTAGACAGGGGAAGTGGTGAAGCTTTCTTT
>.|.|TRBJ1-2|TRBV7-8
CASSSDGQAFKSYTF
TGTGCCAGCAGCTCGGATGGGCAGGCCTTCAAGAGCTACACCTTC
>.|few|TRBJ1-1|TRBV19
CASSIGGLNTEAFF
TGTGCCAGTAGTATCGGGGGTCTGAACACTGAAGCTTTCTTT
>TRBD1|once|TRBJ1-2|TRBV10-3
CAISGGQGNNYGYTF
TGTGCCATCAGTGGGGGACAGGGGAATAACTATGGCTACACCTTC
>.|once|TRBJ1-1|TRBV2
CASRSTGTQGTEAFF
TGTGCCAGCCGGAGTACCGGGACCCAAGGGACTGAAGCTTTCTTT
>.|.|TRBJ1-2|TRBV12-2
CASRLEPIANYGYTF
TGTGCAAGTCGCTTAGAGCCAATCGCTAACTATGGCTACACCTTC
>.|.|TRBJ2-7|TRBV6-1
CASRGPMGFEQYF
TGTGCCAGCAGGGGACCGATGGGGTTCGAGCAGTACTTC
>.|.|TRBJ1-5|TRBV7-2
CASSPGVQDNQPQHF
TGTGCCAGCAGCCCAGGGGTGCAGGACAATCAGCCCCAGCATTTT
>.|.|TRBJ2-1|TRBV5-1
CASSLGIRAGEGEQFF
TGCGCCAGCAGCTTGGGGATCAGGGCAGGGGAGGGTGAGCAGTTCTTC